These 12 T cell receptor beta chains were all obtained from the same sample, sequenced in a study of blood T cell repertoires in COVID-19. Measured with immunoSEQ multiplex PCR; TCRdb has only the in-frame clones, and not every one. This table holds 150,000 to 200,000 clones, around 80% found once. What was sequenced was peripheral blood. Receptors originate from a woman older than 75 with acute or convalescent COVID-19.

The chain is built from TRBV4-1 and TRBJ1-1, with a weak D call TRBD1 (5 bases). The CDR3 is 15 residues long. Trimming removed 4 bases at V and 3 bases at J, with 15 bases between. The germline V gene encodes CDR1 MGHRA and CDR2 YSYEKL. CDR3: CASSPGTGVDTEAFF. The CDR3 coding sequence is TGCGCCAGCAGCCCTGGGACGGGGGTCGACACTGAAGCTTTCTTT.

V gene TRBV5-4 combines with J gene TRBJ2-1; TRBD2 agrees at 7 bases. Germline V CDR1 and CDR2: SGHNT, YYREEE (reference sequence). The V segment lost 4 bases and the J segment 7 bases; nucleotides outside the gene matches: 14. This CDR3 region has 16 residues. CDR3 loop: CASSTVRAGVLNEQFF. The CDR3 region has the DNA TGTGCCAGCAGCACCGTTCGCGCGGGAGTACTGAATGAGCAGTTCTTC.

V usage is TRBV5-5 and J usage is TRBJ2-7, with 9 positions matching TRBD2. Unmatched junction bases numbered 5, after V lost 2 bases and J lost 2 bases. The CDR3 extends over 15 amino acids. CDR1 and CDR2 from the germline V gene are SGHKS and YYEKEE (reference sequence). This CDR3 reads CASSLSSGRAYEQYF. CDR3 nucleotide sequence: TGTGCCAGCAGCTTAAGTAGCGGGAGAGCCTACGAGCAGTACTTC.

J is TRBJ1-1 and V is TRBV5-6; 9 bases agree with TRBD1. Trimming at V came to 1 base and at J to 7 bases, leaving 8 bases not matched to a gene. There are 15 residues in the CDR3. Germline V lookup: CDR1 SGHDT, CDR2 YYEEEE. Here the CDR3 reads CASSLLRDRVSEAFF. The DNA of the CDR3 is TGTGCCAGCAGCTTGCTCAGGGACAGGGTGAGTGAAGCTTTCTTT.

The chain combines TRBV19 with TRBJ1-1; 8 positions match TRBD1. The CDR3 is 14 amino acids. In germline, CDR1 is LNHDA, CDR2 SQIVND (reference sequence). V shed 10 bases and J 1 base; nucleotides not matched to a gene: 8. The CDR3: CATKKGQENTEAFF. The CDR3 coding sequence is TGTGCCACCAAGAAGGGACAGGAGAACACTGAAGCTTTCTTT. Looking up the rest from reference TRBV19 and TRBJ1-1 gives the full variable domain: DGGITQSPKYLFRKEGQNVTLSCEQNLNHDAMYWYRQDPGQGLRLIYYSQIVNDFQKGDIAEGYSVSREKKESFPLTVTSAQKNPTAFYLCATKKGQENTEAFFGQGTRLTVV.

This chain connects TRBV19 to TRBJ1-2; 8 nucleotides align to TRBD1. Unmatched junction bases numbered 6, after V lost 3 bases and J lost 6 bases. This CDR3 is 14 amino acids long. CDR1 is LNHDA, CDR2 SQIVND, per germline (reference sequence). CDR3 DNA: TGTGCCAGTAGTATTAACCAGGGGGCAAATGGCTACACCTTC. Protein sequence: CASSINQGANGYTF. Full variable domain (missing parts from reference TRBV19 and TRBJ1-2): DGGITQSPKYLFRKEGQNVTLSCEQNLNHDAMYWYRQDPGQGLRLIYYSQIVNDFQKGDIAEGYSVSREKKESFPLTVTSAQKNPTAFYLCASSINQGANGYTFGSGTRLTVV.

There are a few counts of this clone. The chain carries TRBV15 and TRBJ2-2; TRBD1 aligns across 7 bases. The CDR3 is 13 amino acids. Germline assignment: CDR1 LNHNV and CDR2 YYDKDF (reference sequence). With 9 bases clipped from V and 0 bases from J, the junction kept 1 base outside the gene matches. The CDR3 bases are TGTGCCACGGGGACAGCGAACACCGGGGAGCTGTTTTTT. This codes for CATGTANTGELFF.

V usage is TRBV19 and J usage is TRBJ2-7; TRBD2 agrees at 8 bases. Trimming took 3 bases from V and 1 from J; bases not matched to a gene: 5. Germline-derived CDR1 and CDR2 are LNHDA and SQIVND (reference sequence). CDR3 length: 15 amino acids. The CDR3 sequence is CASSILSGRSYEQYF. CDR3 DNA sequence: TGTGCCAGTAGTATTCTCAGCGGGAGATCCTACGAGCAGTACTTC.

The V gene is TRBV5-5, the J gene TRBJ1-1; weak D call: TRBD1 (6 bases). The CDR3 runs to 15 residues. The V gene's germline CDR1 is SGHKS and CDR2 YYEKEE (reference sequence). Trimming left V 5 bases short and J 4 bases short, with 18 bases between. The CDR3 here is CASRLGGLGGTEAFF. The CDR3 DNA reads TGTGCCAGCAGACTGGGGGGGCTAGGTGGCACTGAAGCTTTCTTT.

This clone has a handful of counts. The rearrangement joins TRBV15 to TRBJ1-2, with D maybe TRBD1 (5 bases). With 4 bases removed from V and 0 bases from J, the gap between germline ends came to 21 bases. The CDR3 runs 18 residues. CDR1 LNHNV and CDR2 YYDKDF come from the germline V gene (reference sequence). For the CDR3, the DNA is TGTGCCACCAGCATGGGCCGCCAGGGCGGGGCTACTAACTATGGCTACACCTTC. Translating it yields CATSMGRQGGATNYGYTF.

The V and J genes are TRBV7-2 and TRBJ2-7; TRBD1 aligns across 7 bases. There are 15 residues in the CDR3. Germline V lookup: CDR1 SGHTA, CDR2 FQGNSA. V lost 3 bases, J lost 0 bases, and 5 bases stayed unmatched. CDR3 bases: TGTGCCAGCAGCTTCGACAGGGATTCCTCCTACGAGCAGTACTTC. This sequence encodes CASSFDRDSSYEQYF.

The genes are TRBV18 and TRBJ2-5; 7 nucleotides align to TRBD1. The junction had 4 bases not matched to a gene; V was cut back by 3 bases and J by 3 bases. CDR1 is KGHSH and CDR2 is LQKENI in the germline V gene. The CDR3 runs 14 residues. CDR3 in amino acids: CASSPNRGKETQYF. CDR3 DNA sequence: TGTGCCAGCTCACCTAACAGGGGAAAAGAGACCCAGTACTTC. The whole variable domain, remainder taken from reference TRBV18 and TRBJ2-5, is NAGVMQNPRHLVRRRGQEARLRCSPMKGHSHVYWYRQLPEEGLKFMVYLQKENIIDESGMPKERFSAEFPKEGPSILRIQQVVRGDSAAYFCASSPNRGKETQYFGPGTRLLVL.